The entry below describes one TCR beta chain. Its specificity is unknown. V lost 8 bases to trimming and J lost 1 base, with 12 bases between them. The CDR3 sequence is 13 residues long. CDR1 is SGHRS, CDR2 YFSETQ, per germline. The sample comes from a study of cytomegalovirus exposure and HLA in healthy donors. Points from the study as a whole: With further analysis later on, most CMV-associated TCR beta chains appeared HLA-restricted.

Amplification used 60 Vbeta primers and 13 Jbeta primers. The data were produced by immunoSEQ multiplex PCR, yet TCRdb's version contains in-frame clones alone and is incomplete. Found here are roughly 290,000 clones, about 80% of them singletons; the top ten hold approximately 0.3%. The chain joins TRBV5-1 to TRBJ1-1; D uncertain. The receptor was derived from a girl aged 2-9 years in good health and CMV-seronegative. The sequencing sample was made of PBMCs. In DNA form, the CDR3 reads TGCGCCAGTACACGGGTCCCGAACACTGAAGCTTTCTTT. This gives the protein CASTRVPNTEAFF.